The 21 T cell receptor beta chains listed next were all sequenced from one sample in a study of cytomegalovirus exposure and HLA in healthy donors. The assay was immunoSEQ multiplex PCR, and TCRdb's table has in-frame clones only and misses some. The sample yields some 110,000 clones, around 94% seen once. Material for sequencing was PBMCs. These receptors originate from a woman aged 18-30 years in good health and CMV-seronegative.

CDR3 DNA: TGTGCCAGCAGCCGCGGGGCTGAAGCTTTCTTT. Protein product: CASSRGAEAFF. The V call is TRBV6-5, the J call TRBJ1-1; D not certain. The germline CDR1 and CDR2 sequences are MNHEY and SVGAGI. This CDR3 is built from 11 residues. Trimming stripped 6 bases from V and 6 bases from J, with 8 bases between.

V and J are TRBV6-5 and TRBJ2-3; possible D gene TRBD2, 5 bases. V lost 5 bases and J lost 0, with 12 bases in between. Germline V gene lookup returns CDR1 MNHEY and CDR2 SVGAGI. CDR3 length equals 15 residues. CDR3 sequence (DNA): TGTGCCAGCAGTAGTGTGACTACTAGCACAGATACGCAGTATTTT. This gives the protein CASSSVTTSTDTQYF.

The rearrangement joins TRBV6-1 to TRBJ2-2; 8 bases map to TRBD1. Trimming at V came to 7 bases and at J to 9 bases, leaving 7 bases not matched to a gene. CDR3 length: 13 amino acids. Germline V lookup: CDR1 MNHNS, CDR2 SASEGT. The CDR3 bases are TGTGCCAGCAAGGGGACAGGCCTTCGGGAGCTGTTTTTT. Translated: CASKGTGLRELFF.

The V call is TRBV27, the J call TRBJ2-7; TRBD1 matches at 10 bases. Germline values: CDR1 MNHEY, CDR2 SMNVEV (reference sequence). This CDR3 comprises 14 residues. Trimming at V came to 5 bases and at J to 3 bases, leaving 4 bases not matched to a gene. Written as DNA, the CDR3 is TGTGCCAGCAGTGTGGGACAGGGGAGCTACGAGCAGTACTTC. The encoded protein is CASSVGQGSYEQYF.

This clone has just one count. The CDR3 protein is CASGLVEGARTEAFF. The DNA for the CDR3 is TGTGCTAGTGGTTTGGTCGAGGGGGCGCGCACTGAAGCTTTCTTT. The chain recombines TRBV12-5 with TRBJ1-1; 7 bases map to TRBD1. V lost 0 bases to trimming and J lost 4 bases; unmatched junction nucleotides: 5. This CDR3 spans 15 amino acids. Germline assignment: CDR1 LGHNT and CDR2 FRNRAP.

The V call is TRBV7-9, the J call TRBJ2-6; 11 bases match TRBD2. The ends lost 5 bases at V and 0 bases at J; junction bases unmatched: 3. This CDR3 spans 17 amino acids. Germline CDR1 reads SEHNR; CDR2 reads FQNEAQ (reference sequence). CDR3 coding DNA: TGTGCCAGCAGCCCGGGGACTAGCGGCTCTGGGGCCAACGTCCTGACTTTC. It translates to CASSPGTSGSGANVLTF.

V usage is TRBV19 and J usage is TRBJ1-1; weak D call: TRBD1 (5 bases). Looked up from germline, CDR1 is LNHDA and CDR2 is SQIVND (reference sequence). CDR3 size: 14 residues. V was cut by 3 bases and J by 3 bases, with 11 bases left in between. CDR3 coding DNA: TGTGCCAGTAGTATTCAGGGTCGGTACACTGAAGCTTTCTTT. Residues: CASSIQGRYTEAFF. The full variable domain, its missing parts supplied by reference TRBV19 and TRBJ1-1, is DGGITQSPKYLFRKEGQNVTLSCEQNLNHDAMYWYRQDPGQGLRLIYYSQIVNDFQKGDIAEGYSVSREKKESFPLTVTSAQKNPTAFYLCASSIQGRYTEAFFGQGTRLTVV.

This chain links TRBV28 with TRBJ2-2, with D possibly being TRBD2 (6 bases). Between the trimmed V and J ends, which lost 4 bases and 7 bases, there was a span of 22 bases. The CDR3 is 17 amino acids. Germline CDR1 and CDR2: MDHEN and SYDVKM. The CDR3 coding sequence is TGTGCCAGCAGTTCCACATCGGGGGTTCGGTTGATCGGGGAGCTGTTTTTT. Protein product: CASSSTSGVRLIGELFF.

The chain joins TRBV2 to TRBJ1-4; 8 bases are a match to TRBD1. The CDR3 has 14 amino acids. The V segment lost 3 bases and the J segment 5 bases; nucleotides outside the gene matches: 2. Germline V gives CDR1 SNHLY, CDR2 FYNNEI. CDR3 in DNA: TGTGCCAGCAGTGACCGACAGGGGAATGAAAAACTGTTTTTT. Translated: CASSDRQGNEKLFF.

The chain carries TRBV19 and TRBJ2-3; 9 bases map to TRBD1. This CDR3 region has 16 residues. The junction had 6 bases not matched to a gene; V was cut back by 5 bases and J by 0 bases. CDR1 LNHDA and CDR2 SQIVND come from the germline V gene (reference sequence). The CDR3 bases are TGTGCCAGTAGTTTCGGGACAGGGACTAGCACAGATACGCAGTATTTT. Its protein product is CASSFGTGTSTDTQYF.

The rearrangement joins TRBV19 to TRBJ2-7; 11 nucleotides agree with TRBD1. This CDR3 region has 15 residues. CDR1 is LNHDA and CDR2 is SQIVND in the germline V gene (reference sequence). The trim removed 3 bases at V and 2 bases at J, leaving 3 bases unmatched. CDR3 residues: CASSIAGQGAYEQYF. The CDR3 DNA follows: TGTGCCAGTAGTATCGCGGGACAGGGGGCCTACGAGCAGTACTTC.

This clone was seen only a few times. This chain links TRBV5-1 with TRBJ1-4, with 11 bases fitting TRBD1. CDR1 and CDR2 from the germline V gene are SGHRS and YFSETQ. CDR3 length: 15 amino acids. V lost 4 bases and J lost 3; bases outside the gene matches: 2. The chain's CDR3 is CASSGTGGPNEKLFF. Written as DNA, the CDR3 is TGCGCCAGCAGCGGGACAGGGGGTCCTAATGAAAAACTGTTTTTT. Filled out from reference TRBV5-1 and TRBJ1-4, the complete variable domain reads KAGVTQTPRYLIKTRGQQVTLSCSPISGHRSVSWYQQTPGQGLQFLFEYFSETQRNKGNFPGRFSGRQFSNSRSEMNVSTLELGDSALYLCASSGTGGPNEKLFFGSGTQLSVL.

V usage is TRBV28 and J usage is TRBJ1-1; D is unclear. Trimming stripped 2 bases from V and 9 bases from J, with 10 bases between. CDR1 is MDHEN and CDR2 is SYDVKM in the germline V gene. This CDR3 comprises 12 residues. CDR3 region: CASSLGLPQAFF. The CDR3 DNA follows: TGTGCCAGCAGTTTAGGCCTCCCGCAAGCTTTCTTT.

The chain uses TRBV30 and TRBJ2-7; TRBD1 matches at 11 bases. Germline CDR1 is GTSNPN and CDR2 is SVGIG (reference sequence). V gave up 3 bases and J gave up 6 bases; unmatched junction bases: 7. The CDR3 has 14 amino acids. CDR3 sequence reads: CAWRTGQGVFEQYF. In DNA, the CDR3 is TGTGCCTGGAGGACGGGACAGGGGGTCTTCGAGCAGTACTTC. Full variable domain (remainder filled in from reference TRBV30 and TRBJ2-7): SQTIHQWPATLVQPVGSPLSLECTVEGTSNPNLYWYRQAAGRGLQLLFYSVGIGQISSEVPQNLSASRPQDRQFILSSKKLLLSDSGFYLCAWRTGQGVFEQYFGPGTRLTVT.

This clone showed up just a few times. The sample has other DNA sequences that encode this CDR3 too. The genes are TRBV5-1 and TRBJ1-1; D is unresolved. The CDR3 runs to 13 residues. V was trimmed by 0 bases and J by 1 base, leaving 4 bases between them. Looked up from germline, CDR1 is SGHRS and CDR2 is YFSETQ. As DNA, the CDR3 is TGCGCCAGCAGCTTGGCAGGGAACACTGAAGCTTTCTTT. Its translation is CASSLAGNTEAFF. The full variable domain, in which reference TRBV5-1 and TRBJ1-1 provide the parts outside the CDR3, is KAGVTQTPRYLIKTRGQQVTLSCSPISGHRSVSWYQQTPGQGLQFLFEYFSETQRNKGNFPGRFSGRQFSNSRSEMNVSTLELGDSALYLCASSLAGNTEAFFGQGTRLTVV.

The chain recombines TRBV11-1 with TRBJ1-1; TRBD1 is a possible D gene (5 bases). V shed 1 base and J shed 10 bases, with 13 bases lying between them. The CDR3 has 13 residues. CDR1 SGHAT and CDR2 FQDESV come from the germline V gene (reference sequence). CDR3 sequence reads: CASSLGGEGSAFF. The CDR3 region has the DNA TGTGCCAGCAGCTTAGGAGGGGAGGGATCAGCTTTCTTT.

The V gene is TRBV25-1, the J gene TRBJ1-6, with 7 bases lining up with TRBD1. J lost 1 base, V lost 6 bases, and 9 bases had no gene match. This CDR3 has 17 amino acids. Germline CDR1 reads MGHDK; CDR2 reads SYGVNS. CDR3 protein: CASRAPAGGSYNSPLHF. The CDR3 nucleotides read TGTGCCAGCAGAGCACCGGCAGGGGGGTCCTATAATTCACCCCTCCACTTT.

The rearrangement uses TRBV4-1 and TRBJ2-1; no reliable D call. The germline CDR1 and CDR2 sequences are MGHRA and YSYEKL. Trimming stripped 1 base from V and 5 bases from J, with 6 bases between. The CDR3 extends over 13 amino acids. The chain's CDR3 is CASSQALNNEQFF. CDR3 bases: TGCGCCAGCAGCCAAGCCCTAAACAATGAGCAGTTCTTC.

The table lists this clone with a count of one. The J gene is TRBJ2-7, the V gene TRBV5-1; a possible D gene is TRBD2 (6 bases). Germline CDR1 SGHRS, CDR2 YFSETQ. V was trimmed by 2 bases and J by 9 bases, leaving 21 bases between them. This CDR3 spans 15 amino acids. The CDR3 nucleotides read TGCGCCAGCAGCTTCGGGCTAGCGAGCCCCCACGTGCAGTACTTC. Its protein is CASSFGLASPHVQYF.

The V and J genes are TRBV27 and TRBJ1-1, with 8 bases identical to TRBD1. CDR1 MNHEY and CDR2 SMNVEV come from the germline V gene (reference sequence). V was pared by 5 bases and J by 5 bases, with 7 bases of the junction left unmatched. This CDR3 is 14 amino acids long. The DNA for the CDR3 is TGTGCCAGCAGTCCAAGAGGACAGGGAACTGAAGCTTTCTTT. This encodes CASSPRGQGTEAFF.

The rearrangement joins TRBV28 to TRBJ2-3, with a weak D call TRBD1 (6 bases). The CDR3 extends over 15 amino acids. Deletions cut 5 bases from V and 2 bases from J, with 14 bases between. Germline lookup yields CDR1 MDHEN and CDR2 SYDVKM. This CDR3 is CASSGGARFTDTQYF. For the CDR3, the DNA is TGTGCCAGCAGTGGGGGCGCCCGGTTCACAGATACGCAGTATTTT.